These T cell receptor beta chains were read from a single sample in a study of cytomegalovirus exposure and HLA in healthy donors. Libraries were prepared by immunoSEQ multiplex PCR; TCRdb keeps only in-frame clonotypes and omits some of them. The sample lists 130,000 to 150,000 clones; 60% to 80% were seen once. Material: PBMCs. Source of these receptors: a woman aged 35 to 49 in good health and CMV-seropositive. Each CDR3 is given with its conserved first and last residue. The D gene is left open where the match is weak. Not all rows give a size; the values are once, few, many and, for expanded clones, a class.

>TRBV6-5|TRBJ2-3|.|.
TGTGCCAGCAGCGACTTTGGAAATACGCAGTATTTT
CASSDFGNTQYF
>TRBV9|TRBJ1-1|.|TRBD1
TGTGCCAGCAGCGTAGGTCTCGGGACAGAGAACACTGAAGCTTTCTTT
CASSVGLGTENTEAFF
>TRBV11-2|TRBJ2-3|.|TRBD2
TGTGCCAGCAGGTTAGCGGGGGGATACACAGATACGCAGTATTTT
CASRLAGGYTDTQYF
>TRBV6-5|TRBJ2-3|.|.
TGTGCCACCGCAGGGTCTGGTTCAACAGATACGCAGTATTTT
CATAGSGSTDTQYF
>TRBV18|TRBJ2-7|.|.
TGTGCCAGCTCACCTTCCAACCTACAGGGCGACGAGCAGTACTTC
CASSPSNLQGDEQYF
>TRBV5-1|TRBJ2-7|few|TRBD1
TGCGCCAGCAGCTTGGTAGGGGGCGCCGCCCACGAGCAGTACTTC
CASSLVGGAAHEQYF
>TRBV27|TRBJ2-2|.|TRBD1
TGTGCCAGCGCGGGACAGGGGCCCACCGGGGAGCTGTTTTTT
CASAGQGPTGELFF
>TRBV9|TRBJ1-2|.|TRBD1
TGTGCCAGCAGCGGTGGACAGGACTATGGCTACACCTTC
CASSGGQDYGYTF
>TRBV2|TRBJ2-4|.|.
TGTGCCAGCAGTGAAGACGGAGGAATAAACATTCAGTACTTC
CASSEDGGINIQYF
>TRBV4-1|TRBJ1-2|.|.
TGCGCCAGCAGCATTGGTCAGGGCCCTAACTATGGCTACACCTTC
CASSIGQGPNYGYTF
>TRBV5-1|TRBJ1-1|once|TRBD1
TGCGCCAGCAGCTGGGGGACAGGGGCCGTGGGGAACACTGAAGCTTTCTTT
CASSWGTGAVGNTEAFF
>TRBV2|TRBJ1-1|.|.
TGTGCCAGCAGTATAATGAACACTGAAGCTTTCTTT
CASSIMNTEAFF
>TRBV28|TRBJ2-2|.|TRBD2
TGTGCCAGCGGGCTAGCGGGGGTGATAACCTCCGTGAGCACCGGGGAGCTGTTTTTT
CASGLAGVITSVSTGELFF
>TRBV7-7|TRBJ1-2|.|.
TGTGCCAGCAGCTTAGACAGGCGGGGTTTTGGGGCTAACCCCATGGGCCACTATGGCTACACCTTC
CASSLDRRGFGANPMGHYGYTF
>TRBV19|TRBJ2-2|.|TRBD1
TGTGCCAGTAGTATCACCGGGACAGGGGTCACCGGGGAGCTGTTTTTT
CASSITGTGVTGELFF
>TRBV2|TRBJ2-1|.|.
TGTGCCAGCGATACGACAGGCCTTTCCTACAATGAGCAGTTCTTC
CASDTTGLSYNEQFF
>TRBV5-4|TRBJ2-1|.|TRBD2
TGTGCCAGCAGCTTAGCGGGGGGGCCTAAAGACAATGAGCAGTTCTTC
CASSLAGGPKDNEQFF
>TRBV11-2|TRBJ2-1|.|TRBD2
TGTGCCAGCAGCCCACAACTAGCGGATAGCTCCTACAATGAGCAGTTCTTC
CASSPQLADSSYNEQFF
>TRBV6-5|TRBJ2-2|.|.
TGTGCCAGCAGGGGGCTCAACACCGGGGAGCTGTTTTTT
CASRGLNTGELFF
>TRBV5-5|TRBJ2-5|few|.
TGTGCCAGCAGCTGGGCAGGAGAGACCCAGTACTTC
CASSWAGETQYF
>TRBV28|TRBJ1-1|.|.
TGTGCCAGCAAGTCTGGGAGGAACACTGAAGCTTTCTTT
CASKSGRNTEAFF
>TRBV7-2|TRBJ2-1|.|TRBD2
TGTGCCAGCAGCTCGCCCCCGGGCGGGGGGCCTCTGTATGAGCAGTTCTTC
CASSSPPGGGPLYEQFF
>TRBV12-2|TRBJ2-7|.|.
TGTGCAAGTCGCTTACTTTCGACTAGCGAAGTTGGTCGCGAGCAGTACTTC
CASRLLSTSEVGREQYF
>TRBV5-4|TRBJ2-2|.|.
TGTGCCAGCAGCCTGGTAATGTCAGGGGCAAAACGTGCCGGGGAGCTGTTTTTT
CASSLVMSGAKRAGELFF
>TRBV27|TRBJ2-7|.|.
TGTGCCAGCAGTTTAGGGAGGGGGGGAACTAACTCCTACGAGCAGTACTTC
CASSLGRGGTNSYEQYF
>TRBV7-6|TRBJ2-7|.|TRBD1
TGTGCCAGCAGCTTAGACGCGGTAGGGACAGAGGCCTACGAGCAGTACTTC
CASSLDAVGTEAYEQYF
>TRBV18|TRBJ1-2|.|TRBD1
TGTGCCAGCTCCCCGCCGGGACAGGGAAGAGATGGCTACACCTTC
CASSPPGQGRDGYTF
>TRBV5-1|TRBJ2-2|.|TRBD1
TGCGCCAGCAGCGCTTACAGGGGCTCTAACACCGGGGAGTTGTTTTTT
CASSAYRGSNTGELFF
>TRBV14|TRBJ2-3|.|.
TGTGCCAGCAGCCAAGCGAGGTTGCTAAACACAGATACGCAGTATTTT
CASSQARLLNTDTQYF
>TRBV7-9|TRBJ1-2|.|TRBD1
TGTGCCAGCGGGGACAGGGTTCAGCATGGCTACACCTTC
CASGDRVQHGYTF
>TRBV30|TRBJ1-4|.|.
TGTGCCTGGGGCCACTATTTTCCTAATGAAAAACTGTTTTTT
CAWGHYFPNEKLFF
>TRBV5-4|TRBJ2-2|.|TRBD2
TGTGCCAGCAGCTTTGGCGGGGGGGCCCCCGGGGAGCTGTTTTTT
CASSFGGGAPGELFF
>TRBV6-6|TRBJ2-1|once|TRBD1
TGTGCCAGCACGGGCCAGGGGGCGAAATTTAATGAGCAGTTCTTC
CASTGQGAKFNEQFF
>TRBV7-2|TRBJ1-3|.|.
TGTGCCAGCAGCATAGACATTCCCACGGGAAACACCATATATTTT
CASSIDIPTGNTIYF
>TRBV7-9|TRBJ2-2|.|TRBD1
TGTGCCAGCAGCGCACCGGGACAGTGGCATACCGGGGAGCTGTTTTTT
CASSAPGQWHTGELFF
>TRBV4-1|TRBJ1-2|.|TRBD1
TGCGCCAGCAGCCAAGATGAGGACAGGGTTTTCGTTTATGGCTACACCTTC
CASSQDEDRVFVYGYTF
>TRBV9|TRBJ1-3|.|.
TGTGCCAGCAGCGCCGAGGGCGGCGGTGGAAACACCATATATTTT
CASSAEGGGGNTIYF
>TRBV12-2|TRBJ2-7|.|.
TGTGCAAGTCGCCCAATCCGGGACTCTACCTACGAGCAGTACTTC
CASRPIRDSTYEQYF
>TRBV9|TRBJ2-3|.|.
TGTGCCAGCAGCCAAACGGAGGGCCGATTTAGCACAGATACGCAGTATTTT
CASSQTEGRFSTDTQYF
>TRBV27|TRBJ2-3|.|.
TGTGCCAGCAGTTCTACACCGGACTCCCGGCGTATCCCAGATACGCAGTATTTT
CASSSTPDSRRIPDTQYF
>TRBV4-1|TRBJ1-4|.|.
TGCGCCAGCAGCTCGCAACCAGGCCCTAATGAAAAACTGTTTTTT
CASSSQPGPNEKLFF